This is a list of T cell receptor beta chains from one sample in a study of blood T cell repertoires in COVID-19. Profiled with immunoSEQ multiplex PCR; TCRdb holds only in-frame clones, not every one. The table has fewer than 450,000 clones, almost 90% seen once; the top ten hold more than 5.5%. Sequences were obtained from peripheral blood. Receptor source: a woman in her seventies with COVID-19, enrolled during active disease. Both conserved end residues are part of each CDR3. D genes are given only for firm matches. A row's size may be missing; if present it is once, few, many or a size class.

v_call	d_call	j_call	clone_size	cdr3_aa	cdr3_nt
TRBV5-1	NA	TRBJ2-2	once	CASSFDGAGELFF	TGCGCCAGCAGCTTTGACGGGGCCGGGGAGCTGTTTTTT
TRBV18	TRBD2	TRBJ2-5	NA	CASSPKRGDQETQYF	TGTGCCAGCTCACCCAAGCGGGGGGACCAAGAGACCCAGTACTTC
TRBV24-1	NA	TRBJ2-5	NA	CATSGGTLEMETQYF	TGTGCCACCAGTGGCGGGACCCTAGAGATGGAGACCCAGTACTTC
TRBV11-2	TRBD1	TRBJ2-7	NA	CASSSSPTGPEQYF	TGTGCCAGCAGCTCCTCCCCGACAGGGCCCGAGCAGTACTTC
TRBV7-6	NA	TRBJ1-2	NA	CASSDRANYGYTF	TGTGCCAGCAGCGACAGAGCTAACTATGGCTACACCTTC
TRBV7-9	NA	TRBJ1-2	NA	CASSPSGSSYTF	TGTGCCAGCAGCCCCTCCGGGAGTAGCTACACCTTC
TRBV10-1	TRBD1	TRBJ1-6	NA	CASSPGTGMNSPLHF	TGCGCCAGCAGTCCCGGGACAGGGATGAATTCACCCCTCCACTTT
TRBV5-1	NA	TRBJ2-2	few	CASSLQGESTGELFF	TGCGCCAGCAGCCTACAGGGAGAGAGCACCGGGGAGCTGTTTTTT
TRBV5-1	TRBD1	TRBJ1-2	NA	CASSLGDRNYGYTF	TGCGCCAGCAGCTTGGGGGACAGAAACTATGGCTACACCTTC
TRBV5-1	TRBD1	TRBJ1-2	NA	CASSLEAGGAGGYTF	TGCGCCAGCAGCTTGGAGGCAGGGGGCGCGGGTGGCTACACCTTC
TRBV6-5	NA	TRBJ1-1	NA	CASRAGVIPTEAFF	TGTGCCAGCAGGGCAGGGGTAATCCCCACTGAAGCTTTCTTT
TRBV15	TRBD1	TRBJ1-2	NA	CATYTTGDGYTF	TGTGCCACCTACACTACAGGGGATGGCTACACCTTC
TRBV10-3	TRBD2	TRBJ2-1	NA	CAISEGGGANNEQFF	TGTGCCATCAGTGAAGGCGGGGGGGCGAACAATGAGCAGTTCTTC
TRBV3-1/TRBV3-2	TRBD1	TRBJ1-1	once	CASSQDPGQGGGNTEAFF	TGTGCCAGCAGCCAAGATCCGGGACAGGGGGGAGGGAACACTGAAGCTTTCTTT
TRBV5-1	NA	TRBJ1-6	NA	CASSLEHINSPLHF	TGCGCCAGCAGCTTGGAACACATAAATTCACCCCTCCACTTT
TRBV30	NA	TRBJ1-1	NA	CAWRSQAHTEAFF	TGTGCCTGGAGAAGTCAGGCACACACTGAAGCTTTCTTT
TRBV24-1	NA	TRBJ1-2	NA	CATSVPGYTF	TGTGCCACCAGCGTCCCTGGCTACACCTTC
TRBV5-1	NA	TRBJ2-1	once	CASSSRTNYNEQFF	TGCGCCAGCAGCTCCCGGACAAATTACAATGAGCAGTTCTTC
TRBV19	TRBD2	TRBJ2-1	NA	CASSAAGGLHNEQFF	TGTGCCAGTAGTGCAGCGGGGGGGCTGCACAATGAGCAGTTCTTC
TRBV27	TRBD2	TRBJ2-1	NA	CASSLTSGEASGVEQFF	TGTGCCAGCAGTTTAACTAGCGGGGAGGCGTCTGGGGTTGAGCAGTTCTTC
TRBV29-1	NA	TRBJ2-3	NA	CSAIRTASTDTQYF	TGCAGCGCCATACGGACAGCAAGCACAGATACGCAGTATTTT
TRBV28	NA	TRBJ1-1	NA	CASNGGNGEAFF	TGTGCCAGCAATGGGGGCAACGGTGAAGCTTTCTTT
TRBV27	TRBD1	TRBJ1-2	NA	CASRHDRVTSLGYTF	TGTGCCAGCAGGCACGACAGGGTCACCTCACTGGGCTACACCTTC
TRBV6-5	NA	TRBJ2-7	NA	CASSYSGRGPTYEQYF	TGTGCCAGCAGTTACTCGGGCAGGGGCCCGACCTACGAGCAGTACTTC
TRBV10-1	NA	TRBJ2-7	NA	CASSEDSTYEQYF	TGCGCCAGCAGTGAGGACAGTACCTACGAGCAGTACTTC
TRBV6-2/TRBV6-3	NA	TRBJ1-1	NA	CASSSNRPEAFF	TGTGCCAGCAGTAGCAACAGACCTGAAGCTTTCTTT
TRBV6-2/TRBV6-3	NA	TRBJ1-1	NA	CASSYSYRELGTEAFF	TGTGCCAGCAGTTACTCCTACAGGGAATTGGGGACTGAAGCTTTCTTT
TRBV14	NA	TRBJ1-6	NA	CASSQVSGSSYNSPLHF	TGTGCCAGCAGCCAAGTTTCAGGAAGCTCCTATAATTCACCCCTCCACTTT
TRBV9	TRBD2	TRBJ2-3	NA	CASSVEVRGGADTQYF	TGTGCCAGCAGCGTAGAGGTCCGCGGGGGGGCAGATACGCAGTATTTT
TRBV19	TRBD1	TRBJ1-3	NA	CASSYRGRGDTIYF	TGTGCCAGTAGTTACAGGGGGCGCGGGGACACCATATATTTT
TRBV27	TRBD1	TRBJ1-2	NA	CASSKQGAGGYTF	TGTGCCAGCAGTAAACAGGGGGCTGGTGGCTACACCTTC
TRBV25-1	TRBD2	TRBJ2-1	NA	CASSDWGLAGDNEQFF	TGTGCCAGCAGTGATTGGGGACTAGCGGGCGACAATGAGCAGTTCTTC
TRBV5-1	NA	TRBJ1-6	NA	CASRSGQSLQPLHF	TGCGCCAGCAGGTCAGGACAGAGCCTTCAACCCCTCCACTTT
TRBV5-1	TRBD1	TRBJ1-6	once	CASSPGQGSLRSPLHF	TGCGCCAGCAGCCCAGGACAGGGCAGCTTGCGTTCACCCCTCCACTTT
TRBV5-1	NA	TRBJ2-5	NA	CASSFLGGEKETQYF	TGCGCCAGCAGCTTCCTTGGCGGGGAGAAAGAGACCCAGTACTTC
TRBV6-5	NA	TRBJ2-3	NA	CASGTLGGPDTQYF	TGTGCCAGCGGCACTTTGGGGGGGCCAGATACGCAGTATTTT